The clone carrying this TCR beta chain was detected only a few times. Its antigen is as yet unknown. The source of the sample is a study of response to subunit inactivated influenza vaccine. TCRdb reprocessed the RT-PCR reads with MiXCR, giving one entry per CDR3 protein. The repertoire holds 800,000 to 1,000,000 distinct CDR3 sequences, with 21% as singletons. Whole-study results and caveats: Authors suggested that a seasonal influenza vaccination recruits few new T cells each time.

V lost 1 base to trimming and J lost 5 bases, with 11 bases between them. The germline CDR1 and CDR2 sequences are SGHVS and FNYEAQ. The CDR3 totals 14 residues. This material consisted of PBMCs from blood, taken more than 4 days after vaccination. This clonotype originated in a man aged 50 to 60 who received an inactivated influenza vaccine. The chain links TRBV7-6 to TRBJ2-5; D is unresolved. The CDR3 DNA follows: TGTGCCAGCAGCTTAGTGATGGGGTTGGAGACCCAGTACTTC. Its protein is CASSLVMGLETQYF.